These 5 T cell receptor beta chains were all obtained from the same sample, sequenced in a study of T cell repertoires in ileal Crohn's disease (dated by TCRdb to about 2019). The protocol used for the library was the immunoSEQ multiplex PCR assay. Not all clones reach the TCRdb copy of this immuneACCESS table, which keeps in-frame sequences only. Checked studies attribute under half of the gap to unresolved V genes and leave the rest unexplained. Counted in this sample were some 13,000 clones; around four fifths of them appeared once. About 18% of the sample is in the top ten clones. The sample was ileal tissue. These receptors originate from an adult with Crohn's disease.

The chain recombines TRBV11-3 with TRBJ2-1; D is possibly TRBD2 (5 bases). Trimming took off 0 bases at V and 0 bases at J, with 6 bases between the two ends. The V gene's germline CDR1 is SGHNT and CDR2 YENEEA. The CDR3 sequence is 15 residues long. CDR3 in DNA: TGTGCCAGCAGCTTAGACGGGAACTCCTACAATGAGCAGTTCTTC. Its translation is CASSLDGNSYNEQFF.

The chain joins TRBV15 to TRBJ2-5, with 10 nucleotides matching TRBD2. Germline CDR1 and CDR2: LNHNV and YYDKDF (reference sequence). CDR3 length: 18 amino acids. Trimming cost V 0 bases and J 1 base; bases outside gene matches: 8. The CDR3 sequence is CATSRDSRTSGLQETQYF. CDR3 bases: TGTGCCACCAGCAGAGATTCAAGGACTAGCGGACTCCAAGAGACCCAGTACTTC.

The chain uses TRBV9 and TRBJ2-1; TRBD2 matches at 11 bases. The CDR3 consists of 16 residues. Germline V gene lookup returns CDR1 SGDLS and CDR2 YYNGEE. Unmatched junction bases numbered 2, after V lost 3 bases and J lost 0 bases. CDR3 nucleotide sequence: TGTGCCAGCAGCGAGGGACTAGCGGCCTCCTACAATGAGCAGTTCTTC. Its protein product is CASSEGLAASYNEQFF.

The chain uses TRBV5-1 and TRBJ2-3; D is perhaps TRBD2 (7 bases). This CDR3 has 14 amino acids. Trimming cost V 4 bases and J 4 bases, with 13 bases left between them. The germline gives CDR1 SGHRS, CDR2 YFSETQ. The CDR3 nucleotides are TGCGCCAGCAGCCCGGGGGCGGGGGCAGATACGCAGTATTTT. It specifies CASSPGAGADTQYF. Drawing the rest from reference TRBV5-1 and TRBJ2-3, the complete variable domain is KAGVTQTPRYLIKTRGQQVTLSCSPISGHRSVSWYQQTPGQGLQFLFEYFSETQRNKGNFPGRFSGRQFSNSRSEMNVSTLELGDSALYLCASSPGAGADTQYFGPGTRLTVL.

This clone has a handful of counts. The chain carries TRBV11-1 and TRBJ2-7, with a tentative D call TRBD2 (5 bases). Germline loops: CDR1 SGHAT, CDR2 FQDESV (reference sequence). With 2 bases removed from V and 3 bases from J, the gap between germline ends came to 11 bases. This CDR3 has 14 amino acids. This chain's CDR3 is CASSLQADLYEQYF. The CDR3 nucleotides read TGTGCCAGCAGCTTACAAGCGGACCTCTACGAGCAGTACTTC. Supplemented by reference TRBV11-1 and TRBJ2-7, the full variable domain reads EAEVAQSPRYKITEKSQAVAFWCDPISGHATLYWYRQILGQGPELLVQFQDESVVDDSQLPKDRFSAERLKGVDSTLKIQPAELGDSAMYLCASSLQADLYEQYFGPGTRLTVT.